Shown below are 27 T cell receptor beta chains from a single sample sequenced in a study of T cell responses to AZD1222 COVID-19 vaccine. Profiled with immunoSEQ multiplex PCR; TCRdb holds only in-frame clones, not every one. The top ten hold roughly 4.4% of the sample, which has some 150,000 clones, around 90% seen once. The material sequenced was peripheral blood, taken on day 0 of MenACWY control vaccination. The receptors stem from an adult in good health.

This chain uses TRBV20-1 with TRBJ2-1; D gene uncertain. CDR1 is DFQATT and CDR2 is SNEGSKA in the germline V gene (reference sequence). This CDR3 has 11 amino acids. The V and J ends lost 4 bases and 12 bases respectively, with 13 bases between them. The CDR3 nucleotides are TGCAGTGCTACCCCAGGTGGTGTGCAGTTCTTC. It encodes CSATPGGVQFF.

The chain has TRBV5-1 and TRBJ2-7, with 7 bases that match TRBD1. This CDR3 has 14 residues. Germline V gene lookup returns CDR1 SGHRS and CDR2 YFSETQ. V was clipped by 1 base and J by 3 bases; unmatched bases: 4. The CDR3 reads CASSLKGQLYEQYF. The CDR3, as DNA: TGCGCCAGCAGCTTGAAGGGACAGCTCTACGAGCAGTACTTC. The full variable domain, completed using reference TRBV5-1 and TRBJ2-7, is KAGVTQTPRYLIKTRGQQVTLSCSPISGHRSVSWYQQTPGQGLQFLFEYFSETQRNKGNFPGRFSGRQFSNSRSEMNVSTLELGDSALYLCASSLKGQLYEQYFGPGTRLTVT.

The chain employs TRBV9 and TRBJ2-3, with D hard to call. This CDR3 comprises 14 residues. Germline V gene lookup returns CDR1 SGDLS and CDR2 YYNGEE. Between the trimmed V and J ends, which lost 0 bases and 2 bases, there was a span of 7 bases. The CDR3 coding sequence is TGTGCCAGCAGCGTAGCGGCCCTCACAGATACGCAGTATTTT. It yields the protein CASSVAALTDTQYF.

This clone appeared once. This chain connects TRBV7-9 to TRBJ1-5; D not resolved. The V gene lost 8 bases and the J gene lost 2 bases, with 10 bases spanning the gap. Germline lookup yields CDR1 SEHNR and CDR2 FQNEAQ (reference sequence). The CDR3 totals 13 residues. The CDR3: CASGMGGNQPQHF. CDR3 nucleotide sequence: TGTGCCAGCGGTATGGGAGGCAATCAGCCCCAGCATTTT.

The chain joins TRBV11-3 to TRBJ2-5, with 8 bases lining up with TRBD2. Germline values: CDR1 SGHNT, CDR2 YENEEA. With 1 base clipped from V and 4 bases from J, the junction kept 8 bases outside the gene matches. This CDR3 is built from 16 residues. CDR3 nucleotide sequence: TGTGCCAGCAGCTTAGGGTGGACTAGCTCCCGAGAGACCCAGTACTTC. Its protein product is CASSLGWTSSRETQYF.

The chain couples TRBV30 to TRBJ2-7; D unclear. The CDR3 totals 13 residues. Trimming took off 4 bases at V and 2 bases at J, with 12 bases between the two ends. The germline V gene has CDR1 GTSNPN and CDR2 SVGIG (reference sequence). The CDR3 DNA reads TGTGCCTGGAACCGTGGCGCCGCCTACGAGCAGTACTTC. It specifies CAWNRGAAYEQYF.

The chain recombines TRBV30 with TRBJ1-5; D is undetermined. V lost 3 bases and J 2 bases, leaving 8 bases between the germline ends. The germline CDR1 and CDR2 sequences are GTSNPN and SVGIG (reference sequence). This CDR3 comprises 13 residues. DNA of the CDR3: TGTGCCTGGAGCGTTAATGGCAATCAGCCCCAGCATTTT. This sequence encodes CAWSVNGNQPQHF.

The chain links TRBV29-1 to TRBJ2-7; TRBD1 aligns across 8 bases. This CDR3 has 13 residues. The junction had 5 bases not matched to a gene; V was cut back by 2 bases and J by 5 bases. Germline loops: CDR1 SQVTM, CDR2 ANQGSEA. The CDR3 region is CSVEQGARDEQYF. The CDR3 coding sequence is TGCAGCGTTGAACAGGGGGCTCGGGACGAGCAGTACTTC.

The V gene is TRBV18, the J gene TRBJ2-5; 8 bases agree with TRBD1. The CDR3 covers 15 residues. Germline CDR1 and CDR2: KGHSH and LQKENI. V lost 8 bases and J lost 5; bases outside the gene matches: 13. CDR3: CASLQGQGVRETQYF. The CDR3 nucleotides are TGTGCCAGCCTCCAAGGACAGGGAGTCCGGGAGACCCAGTACTTC.

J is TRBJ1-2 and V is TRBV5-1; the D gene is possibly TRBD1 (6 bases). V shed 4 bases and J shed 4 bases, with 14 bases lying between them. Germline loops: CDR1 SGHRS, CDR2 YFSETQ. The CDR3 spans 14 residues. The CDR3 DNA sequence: TGCGCCAGCAGCCTACGGGACACAGGCTATGGCTACACCTTC. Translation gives CASSLRDTGYGYTF.

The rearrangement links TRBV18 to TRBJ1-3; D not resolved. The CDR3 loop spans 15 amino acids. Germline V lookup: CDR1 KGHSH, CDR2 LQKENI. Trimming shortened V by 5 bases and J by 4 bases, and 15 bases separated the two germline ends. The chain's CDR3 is CASSGEALWGNTIYF. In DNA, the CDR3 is TGTGCCAGCTCAGGCGAGGCGTTGTGGGGAAACACCATATATTTT. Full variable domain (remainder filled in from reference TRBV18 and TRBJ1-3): NAGVMQNPRHLVRRRGQEARLRCSPMKGHSHVYWYRQLPEEGLKFMVYLQKENIIDESGMPKERFSAEFPKEGPSILRIQQVVRGDSAAYFCASSGEALWGNTIYFGEGSWLTVV.

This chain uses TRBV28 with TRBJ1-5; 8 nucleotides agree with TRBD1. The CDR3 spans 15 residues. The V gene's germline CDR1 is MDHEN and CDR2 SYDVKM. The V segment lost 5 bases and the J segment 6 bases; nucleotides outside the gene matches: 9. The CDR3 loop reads CASSPRTGLGQPQHF. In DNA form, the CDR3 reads TGTGCCAGCAGTCCCCGGACAGGGTTGGGTCAGCCCCAGCATTTT.

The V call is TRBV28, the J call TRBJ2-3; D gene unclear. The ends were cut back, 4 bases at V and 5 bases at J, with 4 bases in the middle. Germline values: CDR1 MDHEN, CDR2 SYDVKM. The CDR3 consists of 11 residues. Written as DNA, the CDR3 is TGTGCCAGCAGTTCCATAGATACGCAGTATTTT. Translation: CASSSIDTQYF.

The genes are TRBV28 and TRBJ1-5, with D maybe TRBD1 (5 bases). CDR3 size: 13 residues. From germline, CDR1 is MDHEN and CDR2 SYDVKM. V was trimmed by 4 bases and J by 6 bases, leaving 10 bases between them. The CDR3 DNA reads TGTGCCAGCAGTTCGGGGGTGGGTCAGCCCCAGCATTTT. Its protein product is CASSSGVGQPQHF. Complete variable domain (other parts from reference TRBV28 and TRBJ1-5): DVKVTQSSRYLVKRTGEKVFLECVQDMDHENMFWYRQDPGLGLRLIYFSYDVKMKEKGDIPEGYSVSREKKERFSLILESASTNQTSMYLCASSSGVGQPQHFGDGTRLSIL.

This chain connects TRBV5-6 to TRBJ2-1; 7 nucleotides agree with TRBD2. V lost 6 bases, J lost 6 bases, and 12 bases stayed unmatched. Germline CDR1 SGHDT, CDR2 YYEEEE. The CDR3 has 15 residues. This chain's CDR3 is CASIRVTSVLNEQFF. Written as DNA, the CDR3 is TGTGCCAGCATAAGGGTAACTAGCGTTCTCAATGAGCAGTTCTTC.

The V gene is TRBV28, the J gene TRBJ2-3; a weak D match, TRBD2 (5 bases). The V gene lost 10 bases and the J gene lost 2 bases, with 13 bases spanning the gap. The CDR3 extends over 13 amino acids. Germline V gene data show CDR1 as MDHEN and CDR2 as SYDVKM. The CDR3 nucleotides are TGTGCCAACCACCTCGGGATCACAGATACGCAGTATTTT. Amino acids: CANHLGITDTQYF.

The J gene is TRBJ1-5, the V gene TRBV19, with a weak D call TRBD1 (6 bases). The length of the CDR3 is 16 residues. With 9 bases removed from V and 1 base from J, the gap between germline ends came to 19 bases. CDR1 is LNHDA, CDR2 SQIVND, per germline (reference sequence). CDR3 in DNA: TGTGCCAGCCAAACAGGGAGGTCAGAGAGCAATCAGCCCCAGCATTTT. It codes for CASQTGRSESNQPQHF.

The CDR3 loop reads CAWGYDAGNTIYF. CDR3 DNA sequence: TGTGCCTGGGGTTATGATGCTGGAAACACCATATATTTT. The chain links TRBV30 to TRBJ1-3; D unclear. This CDR3 region has 13 residues. Trimming left V 5 bases short and J 2 bases short, with 10 bases between. The germline CDR1 and CDR2 sequences are GTSNPN and SVGIG (reference sequence).

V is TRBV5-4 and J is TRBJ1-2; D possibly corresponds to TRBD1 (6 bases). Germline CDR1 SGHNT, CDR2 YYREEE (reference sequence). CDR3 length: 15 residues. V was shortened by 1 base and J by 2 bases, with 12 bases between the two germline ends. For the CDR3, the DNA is TGTGCCAGCAGCTTGTCCGGGACAATGAACTATGGCTACACCTTC. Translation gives CASSLSGTMNYGYTF.

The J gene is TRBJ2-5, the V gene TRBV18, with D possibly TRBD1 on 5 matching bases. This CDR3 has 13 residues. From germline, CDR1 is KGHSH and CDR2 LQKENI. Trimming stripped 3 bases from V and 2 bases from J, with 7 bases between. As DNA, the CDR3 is TGTGCCAGCTCACCCGCAGGGCAAGAGACCCAGTACTTC. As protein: CASSPAGQETQYF.

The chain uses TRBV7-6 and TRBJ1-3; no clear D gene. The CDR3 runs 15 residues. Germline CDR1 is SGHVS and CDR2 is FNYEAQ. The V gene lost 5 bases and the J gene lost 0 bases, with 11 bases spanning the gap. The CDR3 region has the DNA TGTGCCAGCAGCGATACAACAATCTCTGGAAACACCATATATTTT. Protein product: CASSDTTISGNTIYF.

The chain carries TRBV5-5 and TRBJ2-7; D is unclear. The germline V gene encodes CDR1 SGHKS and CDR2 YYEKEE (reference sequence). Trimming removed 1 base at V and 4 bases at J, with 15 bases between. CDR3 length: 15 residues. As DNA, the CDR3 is TGTGCCAGCAGCTTGTCTCCCGTACAGATATACGAGCAGTACTTC. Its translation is CASSLSPVQIYEQYF.

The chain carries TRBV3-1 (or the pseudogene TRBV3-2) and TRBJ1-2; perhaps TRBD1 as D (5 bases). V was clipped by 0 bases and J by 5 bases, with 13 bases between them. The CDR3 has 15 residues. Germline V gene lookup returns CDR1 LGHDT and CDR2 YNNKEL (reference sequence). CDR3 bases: TGTGCCAGCAGCCAAGATCCGAGGGGAGCGTATGGCTACACCTTC. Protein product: CASSQDPRGAYGYTF.

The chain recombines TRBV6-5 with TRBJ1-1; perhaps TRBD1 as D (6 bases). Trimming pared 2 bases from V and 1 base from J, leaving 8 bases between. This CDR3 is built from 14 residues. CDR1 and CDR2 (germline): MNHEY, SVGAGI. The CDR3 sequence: CASSYRTANTEAFF. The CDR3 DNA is TGTGCCAGCAGTTACCGGACAGCGAACACTGAAGCTTTCTTT.

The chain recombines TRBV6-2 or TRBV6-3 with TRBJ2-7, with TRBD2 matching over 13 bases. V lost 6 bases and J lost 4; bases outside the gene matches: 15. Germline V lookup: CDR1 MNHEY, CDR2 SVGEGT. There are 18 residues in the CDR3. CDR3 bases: TGTGCCAGCAGCCCGGGACTAGCGGGACATAGCGTCCCTTACGAGCAGTACTTC. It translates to CASSPGLAGHSVPYEQYF.

CDR3 sequence reads: CASRRQPRGNQPQHF. CDR3 coding DNA: TGTGCCAGCCGGAGGCAGCCTAGGGGCAATCAGCCCCAGCATTTT. The V and J genes are TRBV27 and TRBJ1-5, with D hard to call. This CDR3 is 15 amino acids long. Germline loops: CDR1 MNHEY, CDR2 SMNVEV (reference sequence). V was trimmed by 8 bases and J by 2 bases, leaving 16 bases between them.

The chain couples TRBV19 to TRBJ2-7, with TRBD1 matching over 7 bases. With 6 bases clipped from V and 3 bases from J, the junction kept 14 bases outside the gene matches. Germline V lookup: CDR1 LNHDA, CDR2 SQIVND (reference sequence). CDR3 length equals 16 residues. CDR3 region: CASSPQGSIFFYEQYF. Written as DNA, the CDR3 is TGTGCCAGTAGCCCACAGGGGTCAATTTTTTTCTACGAGCAGTACTTC.